Only one count was recorded for the clone carrying this T cell receptor (beta chain). The CDR3 totals 13 residues. The V segment lost 6 bases and the J segment 4 bases; nucleotides outside the gene matches: 7. The germline CDR1 and CDR2 sequences are SQVTM and ANQGSEA. The sample comes from a study of T cell responses to AZD1222 COVID-19 vaccine. The table came from immunoSEQ multiplex PCR; TCRdb's copy has only in-frame clones and leaves some out. This sample yields about 97,000 clones, of which almost 85% are seen a single time; approximately 17% belongs to the top ten. The source of this sequence is an adult in good health. This chain connects TRBV29-1 to TRBJ1-2; 8 positions agree with TRBD1. Sequences were derived from peripheral blood, sampled on day 0 of AZD1222 vaccination. The chain's CDR3 is CSVGGQGAYGYTF. The CDR3 DNA reads TGCAGCGTCGGAGGACAGGGCGCCTATGGCTACACCTTC.